Following are 27 T cell receptor beta chains from one sample sequenced in a study of blood T cell repertoires in COVID-19. TCRdb's copy holds only in-frame clones and misses some; the assay was immunoSEQ multiplex PCR. This table holds some 500,000 clones, roughly 90% found once. Sequenced input: PBMCs or T cells enriched from blood (not recorded which). The source of these receptors is a woman between 35 and 50 years old who had recovered from COVID-19.

The J gene is TRBJ2-5, the V gene TRBV9; 13 bases agree with TRBD2. The trim removed 3 bases at V and 9 bases at J, leaving 20 bases unmatched. The CDR3 is 19 amino acids. Germline V gene data show CDR1 as SGDLS and CDR2 as YYNGEE. CDR3 in amino acids: CASSGGGTSGIRYVRAQYF. Here the CDR3 DNA reads TGTGCCAGCAGCGGAGGAGGGACTAGCGGGATACGCTATGTCCGGGCCCAGTACTTC.

V is TRBV11-2 and J is TRBJ2-1; D might be TRBD2 (6 bases). The CDR3 has 16 amino acids. The germline CDR1 and CDR2 sequences are SGHAT and FQNNGV. V lost 6 bases, J lost 3 bases, and 18 bases lay in between. In DNA form, the CDR3 reads TGTGCCAGCAGTTACCAAGTGGGACTTATCTACAATGAGCAGTTCTTC. Encoded protein: CASSYQVGLIYNEQFF.

This rearrangement joins TRBV6-5 to TRBJ2-7; no firm D call. Germline CDR1 is MNHEY and CDR2 is SVGAGI. The CDR3 covers 15 residues. Trimming shortened V by 5 bases and J by 3 bases, and 17 bases separated the two germline ends. CDR3 in DNA: TGTGCCAGCAGTCCCCCGACTTCGAGAAACTACGAGCAGTACTTC. It codes for CASSPPTSRNYEQYF.

This clone was recorded only once. J is TRBJ2-2 and V is TRBV29-1; 10 nucleotides line up with TRBD2. The CDR3 has 14 residues. The germline V gene has CDR1 SQVTM and CDR2 ANQGSEA. Trimming at V came to 7 bases and at J to 3 bases, leaving 5 bases not matched to a gene. The CDR3 nucleotides are TGCAGCGCTTCGACTAGCGGGTACACCGGGGAGCTGTTTTTT. Translated, it gives CSASTSGYTGELFF.

The chain has TRBV7-2 and TRBJ2-1, with D perhaps matching TRBD2 (6 bases). The CDR3 runs to 12 residues. Trimming removed 1 base from V and 15 bases from J, with 13 bases in between. CDR1 is SGHTA, CDR2 FQGNSA, per germline. The CDR3 DNA reads as TGTGCCAGCAGCTTAGGGGTTTCGGGGGTGTTCTTC. Protein product: CASSLGVSGVFF.

The chain recombines TRBV27 with TRBJ1-2; 9 bases match TRBD1. The CDR3 covers 16 residues. The germline gives CDR1 MNHEY, CDR2 SMNVEV (reference sequence). Trimming cost V 4 bases and J 4 bases; bases outside gene matches: 10. DNA of the CDR3: TGTGCCAGCAGTTCCCACCGGGACAGGGTCCTCTATGGCTACACCTTC. It is translated as CASSSHRDRVLYGYTF.

The rearrangement links TRBV29-1 to TRBJ2-2, with TRBD1 identical over 7 bases. The CDR3 is made up of 15 amino acids. The J segment lost 1 base and the V segment lost 6 bases, leaving 8 bases of the junction unmatched. CDR1 is SQVTM and CDR2 is ANQGSEA in the germline V gene. The CDR3 bases are TGCAGCGTAATTTGGACAGGACTGAACACCGGGGAGCTGTTTTTT. It is translated as CSVIWTGLNTGELFF.

The chain recombines TRBV19 with TRBJ2-3, with D uncertain. The CDR3 has 13 amino acids. CDR1 and CDR2 from the germline V gene are LNHDA and SQIVND (reference sequence). The V gene lost 5 bases and the J gene lost 0 bases, with 6 bases spanning the gap. The CDR3 loop reads CASSPTSTDTQYF. In nucleotides, the CDR3 is TGTGCCAGTAGTCCTACTAGCACAGATACGCAGTATTTT. Full variable domain (outside the CDR3, taken from reference TRBV19 and TRBJ2-3): DGGITQSPKYLFRKEGQNVTLSCEQNLNHDAMYWYRQDPGQGLRLIYYSQIVNDFQKGDIAEGYSVSREKKESFPLTVTSAQKNPTAFYLCASSPTSTDTQYFGPGTRLTVL.

The chain recombines TRBV11-2 with TRBJ2-7; TRBD2 agrees at 10 bases. The ends lost 5 bases at V and 5 bases at J; junction bases unmatched: 12. The CDR3 sequence is 16 residues long. Germline lookup yields CDR1 SGHAT and CDR2 FQNNGV. CDR3 sequence (DNA): TGTGCCAGCAGCCTAAGTCTAGCGGGGGACGTCAACGAGCAGTACTTC. It yields the protein CASSLSLAGDVNEQYF. The full variable domain, with the rest looked up from reference TRBV11-2 and TRBJ2-7, is EAGVAQSPRYKIIEKRQSVAFWCNPISGHATLYWYQQILGQGPKLLIQFQNNGVVDDSQLPKDRFSAERLKGVDSTLKIQPAKLEDSAVYLCASSLSLAGDVNEQYFGPGTRLTVT.

The rearrangement joins TRBV3-1 (or the pseudogene TRBV3-2) to TRBJ2-1; TRBD2 is a possible D gene (6 bases). In germline, CDR1 is LGHDT, CDR2 YNNKEL (reference sequence). V gave up 7 bases and J gave up 7 bases, with 14 bases separating them. CDR3 length: 13 residues. This chain's CDR3 is CASTKGTENEQFF. DNA for the CDR3: TGTGCCAGCACGAAGGGGACTGAAAATGAGCAGTTCTTC.

The CDR3: CASKGGQGSGYTF. DNA for the CDR3: TGTGCCAGCAAAGGGGGACAGGGAAGTGGCTACACCTTC. The chain joins TRBV2 to TRBJ1-2; 9 positions agree with TRBD1. The J segment lost 7 bases and the V segment lost 7 bases, leaving 7 bases of the junction unmatched. The CDR3 covers 13 residues. Germline V lookup: CDR1 SNHLY, CDR2 FYNNEI.

This chain links TRBV2 with TRBJ2-5, with D perhaps matching TRBD2 (6 bases). Germline CDR1 SNHLY, CDR2 FYNNEI. Trimming removed 4 bases from V and 5 bases from J, with 8 bases in between. This CDR3 comprises 12 residues. In DNA, the CDR3 is TGTGCCAGCAGTGTTCGGGGGGAGACCCAGTACTTC. Translation: CASSVRGETQYF. The full variable domain, completed using reference TRBV2 and TRBJ2-5, is EPEVTQTPSHQVTQMGQEVILRCVPISNHLYFYWYRQILGQKVEFLVSFYNNEISEKSEIFDDQFSVERPDGSNFTLKIRSTKLEDSAMYFCASSVRGETQYFGPGTRLLVL.

The chain joins TRBV4-3 to TRBJ2-1; 12 bases match TRBD2. V gave up 0 bases and J gave up 8 bases; unmatched junction bases: 8. The CDR3 covers 17 residues. CDR1 is LGHNA and CDR2 is YSLEER in the germline V gene. The CDR3 nucleotides are TGCGCCAGCAGCCAAGACAATCTAGCGGGAGGGGTCTATGAGCAGTTCTTC. Translation: CASSQDNLAGGVYEQFF.

The chain combines TRBV2 with TRBJ1-5; D gene unclear. The V gene lost 2 bases and the J gene lost 3 bases, with 8 bases spanning the gap. The germline gives CDR1 SNHLY, CDR2 FYNNEI. The CDR3 is made up of 14 amino acids. Here the CDR3 DNA reads TGTGCCAGCAGTGAAAGAGGGCTCAATCAGCCCCAGCATTTT. Translation: CASSERGLNQPQHF.

This chain connects TRBV14 to TRBJ2-7; 9 positions match TRBD1. V lost 0 bases and J lost 2; bases outside the gene matches: 8. Germline assignment: CDR1 SGHDN and CDR2 FVKESK. This CDR3 is 17 amino acids long. This CDR3 reads CASSQDGGQGPTYEQYF. Written as DNA, the CDR3 is TGTGCCAGCAGCCAAGATGGGGGACAGGGTCCCACCTACGAGCAGTACTTC. Full variable domain (remainder filled in from reference TRBV14 and TRBJ2-7): EAGVTQFPSHSVIEKGQTVTLRCDPISGHDNLYWYRRVMGKEIKFLLHFVKESKQDESGMPNNRFLAERTGGTYSTLKVQPAELEDSGVYFCASSQDGGQGPTYEQYFGPGTRLTVT.

V gene TRBV19 combines with J gene TRBJ2-7; 7 nucleotides match TRBD2. CDR1 LNHDA and CDR2 SQIVND come from the germline V gene (reference sequence). This CDR3 contains 15 residues. The V and J ends lost 1 base and 4 bases, in that order; junction bases with no gene match: 7. CDR3 loop: CASSIAAGDPYEQYF. DNA for the CDR3: TGTGCCAGTAGTATAGCCGCGGGAGATCCATACGAGCAGTACTTC.

The genes are TRBV19 and TRBJ1-2, with unresolved D. V lost 5 bases, J lost 4 bases, and 14 bases lay in between. Germline V gene lookup returns CDR1 LNHDA and CDR2 SQIVND (reference sequence). There are 14 residues in the CDR3. The CDR3 sequence is CASSQGQRLYGYTF. Written as DNA, the CDR3 is TGTGCCAGTAGTCAAGGGCAGCGGCTCTATGGCTACACCTTC. Combining the CDR3 with reference TRBV19 and TRBJ1-2 gives the whole variable domain DGGITQSPKYLFRKEGQNVTLSCEQNLNHDAMYWYRQDPGQGLRLIYYSQIVNDFQKGDIAEGYSVSREKKESFPLTVTSAQKNPTAFYLCASSQGQRLYGYTFGSGTRLTVV.

The chain combines TRBV19 with TRBJ2-7, with D possibly TRBD2 on 5 matching bases. The CDR3 loop spans 14 amino acids. Deletions cut 6 bases from V and 1 base from J, with 13 bases between. Per germline, CDR1 LNHDA and CDR2 SQIVND (reference sequence). CDR3 residues: CASSLSALSYEQYF. In DNA form, the CDR3 reads TGTGCCAGTAGCCTTAGCGCGCTTTCCTACGAGCAGTACTTC.

This clone has only one observation. Different DNA sequences within this sample yield the same CDR3. This chain joins TRBV19 and TRBJ2-7, with 8 bases that match TRBD1. The germline V gene has CDR1 LNHDA and CDR2 SQIVND (reference sequence). This CDR3 has 14 amino acids. The trim removed 1 base at V and 3 bases at J, leaving 2 bases unmatched. DNA for the CDR3: TGTGCCAGTAGTATAGGGACAGGGAGCTACGAGCAGTACTTC. Residues: CASSIGTGSYEQYF.

This clone was picked up a small number of times. The chain combines TRBV24-1 with TRBJ2-7; TRBD2 might be the D (5 bases). Trimming shortened V by 3 bases and J by 7 bases, and 18 bases separated the two germline ends. The CDR3 contains 15 residues. Per the germline V gene, CDR1 is KGHDR and CDR2 is SFDVKD. This CDR3 is CATSDQPRLAREQYF. DNA of the CDR3: TGTGCCACCAGTGATCAACCCCGGCTAGCTCGGGAGCAGTACTTC.

The V call is TRBV28, the J call TRBJ2-1, with 9 bases matching TRBD2. V lost 6 bases to trimming and J lost 6 bases; unmatched junction nucleotides: 21. Germline V CDR1 and CDR2: MDHEN, SYDVKM. This CDR3 region has 19 residues. CDR3 protein: CASSRDLKSPGLATNEQFF. Written as DNA, the CDR3 is TGTGCCAGCAGCCGGGACTTGAAGAGTCCGGGACTAGCTACCAATGAGCAGTTCTTC.

The chain carries TRBV7-8 and TRBJ1-5, with unresolved D. The CDR3 covers 16 residues. CDR1 is SGHVS and CDR2 is FQNEAQ in the germline V gene. Trimming stripped 2 bases from V and 0 bases from J, with 11 bases between. CDR3: CASSLFSGLSNQPQHF. In nucleotides, the CDR3 is TGTGCCAGCAGCTTATTTTCCGGACTTAGCAATCAGCCCCAGCATTTT. The whole variable domain, remainder taken from reference TRBV7-8 and TRBJ1-5, is GAGVSQSPRYKVAKRGQDVALRCDPISGHVSLFWYQQALGQGPEFLTYFQNEAQLDKSGLPSDRFFAERPEGSVSTLKIQRTQQEDSAVYLCASSLFSGLSNQPQHFGDGTRLSIL.

The chain uses TRBV3-1 (or the pseudogene TRBV3-2) and TRBJ2-7, with TRBD1 matching over 10 bases. V shed 1 base and J 2 bases; nucleotides not matched to a gene: 2. The CDR3 sequence is 15 residues long. Per the germline V gene, CDR1 is LGHDT and CDR2 is YNNKEL (reference sequence). The CDR3 coding sequence is TGTGCCAGCAGCCAAGGGGGGACAGGGGCCTACGAGCAGTACTTC. Amino acid sequence: CASSQGGTGAYEQYF.

The rearrangement links TRBV7-9 to TRBJ1-1, with D unclear. Germline V gene lookup returns CDR1 SEHNR and CDR2 FQNEAQ (reference sequence). The CDR3 sequence is 11 residues long. The V and J ends lost 8 bases and 3 bases respectively, with 7 bases between them. In DNA form, the CDR3 reads TGTGCCAGCCACAGCCACACTGAAGCTTTCTTT. Amino acids: CASHSHTEAFF.

V is TRBV5-5 and J is TRBJ1-2; D is ambiguous. The CDR3 consists of 13 residues. The V end lost 0 bases, the J end lost 5 bases, and 8 bases lay between the germline ends. CDR1 is SGHKS and CDR2 is YYEKEE in the germline V gene (reference sequence). CDR3 nucleotide sequence: TGTGCCAGCAGCTTGGAGCTTCTTTATGGCTACACCTTC. Translating gives CASSLELLYGYTF.

The V call is TRBV5-1, the J call TRBJ1-2; possibly TRBD1 for D (6 bases). The V end lost 4 bases, the J end lost 4 bases, and 14 bases lay between the germline ends. Germline values: CDR1 SGHRS, CDR2 YFSETQ. The CDR3 loop spans 14 amino acids. CDR3 DNA: TGCGCCAGCAGCCTTCACAGGGTAGGCTATGGCTACACCTTC. Protein: CASSLHRVGYGYTF.

DNA of the CDR3: TGTGCCAGCAGCCAGGACCTCCGGGACAGGGACACTAATGAAAAACTGTTTTTT. Amino acid sequence: CASSQDLRDRDTNEKLFF. The chain couples TRBV3-1 (or the pseudogene TRBV3-2) to TRBJ1-4; TRBD1 matches 9 bases. V gave up 3 bases and J gave up 2 bases; unmatched junction bases: 10. Germline lookup yields CDR1 LGHDT and CDR2 YNNKEL (reference sequence). This CDR3 region has 18 residues.